The 14 T cell receptor beta chains below were found in one sample sequenced in a study of cytomegalovirus exposure and HLA in healthy donors (dated by TCRdb to about 2017). The library was obtained by the immunoSEQ multiplex PCR assay. For the multiplex PCR, a mixture combining 60 forward primers for TCR Vbeta segments and 13 reverse primers for TCR Jbeta segments was used. The source is immuneACCESS, and TCRdb retained only in-frame sequences with V and J called. Part of the clones is not carried over; for the studies checked, unresolved V genes explain less than half of this, and the remainder is unexplained. The sample contains over 150,000 clones, roughly 70% of them found a single time. Of the sample, less than 3.5% falls within the top ten clones. Material: PBMCs. The receptors derive from a middle-aged woman in good health and CMV-seropositive.

The chain joins TRBV6-5 to TRBJ2-7, with D hard to call. Germline CDR1 is MNHEY and CDR2 is SVGAGI. This CDR3 region has 14 residues. Trimming removed 0 bases at V and 2 bases at J, with 8 bases between. CDR3 region: CASSYSLRTYEQYF. CDR3 nucleotides: TGTGCCAGCAGTTACTCTCTCAGAACCTACGAGCAGTACTTC.

This rearrangement joins TRBV27 to TRBJ1-1; no firm D call. The CDR3 is made up of 17 amino acids. Trimming took 8 bases from V and 3 from J, leaving 25 bases between them. Germline V gene sequence: CDR1 MNHEY, CDR2 SMNVEV (reference sequence). The CDR3 loop reads CASAPPPDIMTYTEAFF. The CDR3 region has the DNA TGTGCCAGCGCCCCACCCCCGGATATTATGACTTACACTGAAGCTTTCTTT.

V gene TRBV9 combines with J gene TRBJ2-7, with TRBD2 matching 9 bases. The trim removed 4 bases at V and 2 bases at J, leaving 7 bases unmatched. Germline V gene data show CDR1 as SGDLS and CDR2 as YYNGEE. The CDR3 contains 15 residues. In nucleotides, the CDR3 is TGTGCCAGCAGCCCCTTAGCGGGGGTGGCCTACGAGCAGTACTTC. Translation: CASSPLAGVAYEQYF.

The V and J genes are TRBV18 and TRBJ1-2; D call uncertain. This CDR3 is 14 amino acids long. Trimming took off 0 bases at V and 2 bases at J, with 7 bases between the two ends. Germline CDR1 KGHSH, CDR2 LQKENI. The CDR3 nucleotides read TGTGCCAGCTCACCACCGCTCGAGAACTATGGCTACACCTTC. Its protein is CASSPPLENYGYTF.

The V gene is TRBV2, the J gene TRBJ1-3; D gene uncertain. CDR1 and CDR2 (germline): SNHLY, FYNNEI. The CDR3 runs 13 residues. The germline V and J ends were trimmed by 8 bases and 4 bases, with 12 bases remaining between them. The CDR3 DNA reads as TGTGCCAGCCGCGTCCGATCCGGAAACACCATATATTTT. This sequence encodes CASRVRSGNTIYF.

The CDR3 sequence is CASSLGASYNEQFF. The CDR3 nucleotides are TGTGCCAGCAGCTTGGGAGCTTCCTACAATGAGCAGTTCTTC. This chain uses TRBV5-4 with TRBJ2-1; D is unresolved. Germline CDR1 reads SGHNT; CDR2 reads YYREEE (reference sequence). There are 14 residues in the CDR3. V shed 0 bases and J shed 1 base, with 5 bases lying between them.

This chain uses TRBV18 with TRBJ2-7, with D perhaps TRBD1 (6 bases). Between the trimmed V and J ends, which lost 3 bases and 2 bases, there was a span of 14 bases. Per the germline V gene, CDR1 is KGHSH and CDR2 is LQKENI. The CDR3 consists of 15 residues. Here the CDR3 DNA reads TGTGCCAGCTCACCTTCATCCAGGGGCGCCTACGAGCAGTACTTC. Its protein is CASSPSSRGAYEQYF.

The chain couples TRBV11-2 to TRBJ2-7; TRBD1 is a possible D gene (6 bases). V was clipped by 0 bases and J by 2 bases, with 17 bases between them. The V gene's germline CDR1 is SGHAT and CDR2 FQNNGV. The length of the CDR3 is 17 residues. The CDR3 here is CASSLESQGHVPYEQYF. In nucleotides, the CDR3 is TGTGCCAGCAGCTTAGAGTCCCAGGGGCATGTGCCCTACGAGCAGTACTTC.

The V call is TRBV29-1, the J call TRBJ2-3, with 15 bases fitting TRBD2. Unmatched junction bases numbered 8, after V lost 4 bases and J lost 0 bases. CDR3 length equals 18 residues. Germline CDR1 is SQVTM and CDR2 is ANQGSEA. The CDR3 DNA reads TGCAGCGTTGTCGGGACTAGCGGGAGGAAACATAGCACAGATACGCAGTATTTT. Translation gives CSVVGTSGRKHSTDTQYF.

The chain couples TRBV6-4 to TRBJ2-3, with a tentative D call TRBD2 (6 bases). The germline V and J ends were trimmed by 4 bases and 1 base, with 9 bases remaining between them. This CDR3 has 14 amino acids. From germline, CDR1 is MRHNA and CDR2 SNTAGT. The CDR3 coding sequence is TGTGCCAGCAGTGGAACGGGGGGCACAGATACGCAGTATTTT. It codes for CASSGTGGTDTQYF.

This sequence joins TRBV5-1 and TRBJ2-1; 9 nucleotides match TRBD2. V lost 0 bases, J lost 3 bases, and 13 bases stayed unmatched. The CDR3 has 19 amino acids. Germline V gives CDR1 SGHRS, CDR2 YFSETQ. In DNA, the CDR3 is TGCGCCAGCAGCTTGGCGGGTAGCGGGGGCGCCGGCGACTACAATGAGCAGTTCTTC. Amino acids: CASSLAGSGGAGDYNEQFF.

This clone was counted once. V is TRBV6-6 and J is TRBJ2-1, with unresolved D. Germline V CDR1 and CDR2: MNHNY, SVGAGI (reference sequence). The V gene lost 0 bases and the J gene lost 7 bases, with 13 bases spanning the gap. The CDR3 is made up of 15 amino acids. The DNA for the CDR3 is TGTGCCAGCAGTTACTCGATTGGCGGCGCGAATGAGCAGTTCTTC. It specifies CASSYSIGGANEQFF.

The gene calls are TRBV7-2 and TRBJ2-7, with no clear D. The CDR3 contains 13 residues. The V end was cut by 5 bases, the J end by 3 bases, with 11 bases between. Germline CDR1 is SGHTA and CDR2 is FQGNSA. CDR3 loop: CASSQTWVYEQYF. The CDR3 nucleotides read TGTGCCAGCAGCCAGACTTGGGTCTACGAGCAGTACTTC. The full variable domain, in which reference TRBV7-2 and TRBJ2-7 provide the parts outside the CDR3, is GAGVSQSPSNKVTEKGKDVELRCDPISGHTALYWYRQSLGQGLEFLIYFQGNSAPDKSGLPSDRFSAERTGGSVSTLTIQRTQQEDSAVYLCASSQTWVYEQYFGPGTRLTVT.

The rearrangement joins TRBV19 to TRBJ2-2; TRBD2 might be the D (6 bases). V lost 5 bases, J lost 8 bases, and 9 bases lay in between. Germline CDR1 is LNHDA and CDR2 is SQIVND (reference sequence). The CDR3 has 12 residues. DNA of the CDR3: TGTGCCAGTAGTCCGGGGGTGGGGGAGCTGTTTTTT. Translated, it gives CASSPGVGELFF.